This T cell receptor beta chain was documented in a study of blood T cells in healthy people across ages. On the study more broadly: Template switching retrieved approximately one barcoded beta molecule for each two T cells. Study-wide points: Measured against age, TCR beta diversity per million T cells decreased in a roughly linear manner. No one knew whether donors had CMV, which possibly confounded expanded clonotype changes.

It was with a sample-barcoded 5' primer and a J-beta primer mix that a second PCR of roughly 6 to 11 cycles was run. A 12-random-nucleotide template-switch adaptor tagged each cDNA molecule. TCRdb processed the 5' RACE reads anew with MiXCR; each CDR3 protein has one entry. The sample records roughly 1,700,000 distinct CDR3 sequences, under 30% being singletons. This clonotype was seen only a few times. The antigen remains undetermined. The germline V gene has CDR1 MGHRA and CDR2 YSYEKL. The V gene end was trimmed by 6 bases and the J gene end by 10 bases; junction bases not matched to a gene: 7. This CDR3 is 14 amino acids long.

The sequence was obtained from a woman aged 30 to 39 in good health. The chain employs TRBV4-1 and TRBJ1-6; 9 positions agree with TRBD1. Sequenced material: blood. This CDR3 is CASREQGAASPLHF. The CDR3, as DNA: TGCGCCAGCAGGGAACAGGGGGCTGCCTCACCCCTCCACTTT.